A selection of T cell receptor beta chains follows, all from one sample in a study of blood T cell repertoires in COVID-19. Clones were sequenced by immunoSEQ multiplex PCR, and TCRdb holds only the in-frame ones, with some missing. Of about 150,000 clones detected, 80% appear once; the ten largest clones hold 5%. Sample: peripheral blood. The source of these receptors is a woman aged 45-60 years with acute or convalescent COVID-19. Both conserved end residues are part of each CDR3. The D gene is left open where the match is weak. Rows give clone size only sometimes, using once, few, many, or a class for an expanded clone.

NA 17 TRBD2 TRBJ2-7 TRBV13 CASSLRRWGGQAYEQYF TGTGCCAGCAGCTTAAGGAGATGGGGGGGTCAAGCCTACGAGCAGTACTTC
NA 15 TRBD1 TRBJ2-5 TRBV19 CASSAYRGLRETQYF TGTGCCAGTAGTGCCTACAGGGGGCTAAGGGAGACCCAGTACTTC
once 13 TRBD2 TRBJ2-3 TRBV6-5 CASRLAGTDTQYF TGTGCCAGCCGGCTAGCGGGGACAGATACGCAGTATTTT
NA 15 TRBD1 TRBJ2-1 TRBV29-1 CSTRVQGQGRNEQFF TGCAGCACTCGGGTTCAGGGACAGGGAAGAAATGAGCAGTTCTTC
NA 15 NA TRBJ1-2 TRBV6-5 CASSYSMDSLYGYTF TGTGCCAGCAGTTACTCGATGGACAGTCTCTATGGCTACACCTTC
NA 14 NA TRBJ2-3 TRBV5-1 CASSLQDWGDTQYF TGCGCCAGCAGCCTCCAGGACTGGGGAGATACGCAGTATTTT
NA 15 TRBD1 TRBJ1-2 TRBV4-3 CASSPGQGEGYGYTF TGCGCCAGCAGCCCAGGACAGGGGGAGGGTTATGGCTACACCTTC
NA 16 TRBD2 TRBJ2-2 TRBV6-4 CASSPWTSGGTGELFF TGTGCCAGCAGTCCCTGGACTAGCGGGGGAACCGGGGAGCTGTTTTTT
few 15 NA TRBJ1-4 TRBV3-1/TRBV3-2 CASSQGGGAGGKLFF TGTGCCAGCAGCCAAGGCGGGGGCGCGGGAGGAAAACTGTTTTTT
NA 17 TRBD1 TRBJ2-3 TRBV2 CASSVLGMGQDTDTQYF TGTGCCAGCAGTGTCCTAGGTATGGGACAGGACACAGATACGCAGTATTTT
NA 15 NA TRBJ2-3 TRBV2 CASSADEGVSDTQYF TGTGCCAGCAGCGCCGATGAAGGGGTATCAGATACGCAGTATTTT
once 13 NA TRBJ1-6 TRBV6-5 CASATGWNSPLHF TGTGCCAGCGCAACAGGGTGGAATTCACCCCTCCACTTT
NA 15 TRBD1 TRBJ1-4 TRBV7-8 CASRSRQGANEKLFF TGTGCCAGCAGGTCGCGACAGGGGGCTAATGAAAAACTGTTTTTT
NA 17 NA TRBJ2-7 TRBV14 CASSQGTVKPFPYEQYF TGTGCCAGCAGCCAAGGGACAGTTAAACCATTCCCCTACGAGCAGTACTTC
NA 14 TRBD1 TRBJ2-7 TRBV6-6 CASSYGTGLGEQYF TGTGCCAGCAGTTACGGGACAGGCCTCGGCGAGCAGTACTTC
NA 13 NA TRBJ1-6 TRBV5-1 CASSLVGVSPLHF TGCGCCAGCAGCTTGGTCGGGGTTTCACCCCTCCACTTT
NA 13 NA TRBJ1-1 TRBV18 CASSPGPNTEAFF TGTGCCAGCTCACCAGGCCCGAACACTGAAGCTTTCTTT
NA 14 NA TRBJ2-7 TRBV6-5 CASTARGADYEQYF TGTGCCAGCACGGCCAGGGGGGCCGACTACGAGCAGTACTTC
NA 16 TRBD2 TRBJ2-3 TRBV6-5 CASSYTAGERTDTQYF TGTGCCAGCAGTTACACGGCGGGGGAACGCACAGATACGCAGTATTTT
NA 15 NA TRBJ1-5 TRBV7-9 CASSLERHGDQPQHF TGTGCCAGCAGCTTAGAGAGGCATGGAGATCAGCCCCAACATTTT
NA 11 NA TRBJ1-5 TRBV28 CASGGDQPQHF TGTGCCAGCGGGGGCGATCAGCCCCAGCATTTT
NA 15 TRBD1 TRBJ2-7 TRBV6-5 CASSYSGQGFYEQYF TGTGCCAGCAGTTACTCTGGACAGGGGTTTTACGAGCAGTACTTC
NA 14 TRBD1 TRBJ2-3 TRBV6-5 CASTLDRGIDTQYF TGTGCCAGCACCCTGGACAGGGGAATAGATACGCAGTATTTT
NA 15 TRBD1 TRBJ1-6 TRBV4-2 CASSPAGQNNSPLHF TGTGCCAGCAGCCCCGCGGGACAGAATAATTCACCCCTCCACTTT
once 14 NA TRBJ2-3 TRBV5-1 CASKTTELTDTQYF TGCGCCAGCAAAACAACAGAACTCACAGATACGCAGTATTTT
NA 13 NA TRBJ1-5 TRBV6-5 CASSSRVNQPQHF TGTGCCAGCAGCTCCCGGGTAAATCAGCCCCAGCATTTT
NA 15 TRBD2 TRBJ2-1 TRBV6-5 CASRPGGFTYNEQFF TGTGCCAGCAGGCCGGGGGGGTTCACCTACAATGAGCAGTTCTTC
NA 11 NA TRBJ2-1 TRBV20-1 CSARSYNEQFF TGCAGTGCTAGGAGTTACAATGAGCAGTTCTTC
NA 12 NA TRBJ2-7 TRBV30 CAWSGQSYEQYF TGTGCCTGGAGTGGGCAGTCTTACGAGCAGTACTTC
NA 15 TRBD1 TRBJ1-3 TRBV6-1 CASSEALGQGRTIYF TGTGCCAGCAGTGAAGCTCTTGGACAGGGGAGGACCATATATTTT
NA 12 NA TRBJ1-2 TRBV28 CASNTGSGGYTF TGTGCCAGCAACACAGGGTCAGGCGGCTACACCTTC
NA 15 NA TRBJ2-3 TRBV4-3 CASSQVPGGTDTQYF TGCGCCAGCAGCCAAGTCCCGGGGGGCACAGATACGCAGTATTTT
NA 12 TRBD1 TRBJ2-7 TRBV11-3 CASSDRFGEQYF TGTGCCAGCTCGGACAGGTTCGGGGAGCAGTACTTC
NA 14 TRBD1 TRBJ1-4 TRBV27 CASAQQGLNEKLFF TGTGCCAGCGCTCAACAGGGGTTAAATGAAAAACTGTTTTTT
NA 15 NA TRBJ1-3 TRBV28 CASSTKGHSGNTIYF TGTGCCAGCAGCACCAAAGGACACTCTGGAAACACCATATATTTT
NA 13 NA TRBJ1-6 TRBV6-5 CASIATGESPLHF TGTGCCAGCATCGCCACCGGGGAGTCACCCCTCCACTTT
NA 17 TRBD1 TRBJ1-3 TRBV19 CASSRSTGGMAGNTIYF TGTGCCAGTAGTAGGAGTACAGGGGGAATGGCTGGAAACACCATATATTTT
NA 16 TRBD1 TRBJ1-1 TRBV18 CASSQADSGQGSEAFF TGTGCCAGCTCACAAGCGGATTCGGGACAGGGAAGTGAAGCTTTCTTT
NA 14 NA TRBJ1-5 TRBV27 CASSRRGSNQPQHF TGTGCCAGCAGTCGGCGGGGCAGCAATCAGCCCCAGCATTTT
NA 16 NA TRBJ2-3 TRBV1 CTSSQDWRVPTDTQYF TGCACCAGCAGCCAAGATTGGAGGGTCCCCACAGATACGCAGTATTTT
once 13 NA TRBJ2-7 TRBV2 CASSDRNSYEQYF TGTGCCAGCAGTGACAGAAACTCCTACGAGCAGTACTTC